This is a list of T cell receptor beta chains from one sample in a study of Graves' ophthalmopathy and Graves' hyperthyroidism. One entry per CDR3 protein results from TCRdb running MiXCR on the multiplex PCR reads. Counted here are about 220,000 distinct CDR3 sequences, about 22% occurring once; the ten biggest clones make up roughly 44%. Source material: peripheral blood. The origin of the receptors is a woman in her 50s with Graves' ophthalmopathy. Each CDR3 is given with its conserved first and last residue. A D gene is named only where the DNA matches it firmly. Size tells how often a clone was seen (once, few, many) or the class of an expanded clone, and some rows leave it out.

v_gene	abundance	d_gene	j_gene	CDR3aa	CDR3nt
TRBV7-2	many	TRBD1	TRBJ1-1	CASSFNRGATTEAFF	TGTGCCAGCAGCTTTAACAGGGGGGCGACCACTGAAGCTTTCTTT
TRBV11-2	many	TRBD2	TRBJ2-7	CASSLGSSGRNYEQYF	TGTGCCAGCAGCTTAGGATCTAGCGGGAGAAACTACGAGCAGTACTTC
TRBV7-9	few	.	TRBJ2-7	CASSPGGAEQYF	TGTGCCAGCAGCCCAGGGGGGGCCGAGCAGTACTTC
TRBV11-2	.	TRBD2	TRBJ2-2	CASSSSGGGKTGELFF	TGTGCCAGCAGCTCCTCTGGGGGGGGAAAGACCGGGGAGCTGTTTTTT
TRBV18	many	.	TRBJ2-5	CASSPTVGQETQYF	TGTGCCAGCTCACCAACCGTCGGCCAAGAGACCCAGTACTTC
TRBV24-1	.	.	TRBJ1-1	CATSDSGRGNTEAFF	TGTGCCACCAGTGATTCAGGTCGGGGGAACACTGAAGCTTTCTTT
TRBV19	.	.	TRBJ2-4	CASGAPKNIQYF	TGTGCCAGCGGGGCCCCGAAAAACATTCAGTACTTC
TRBV20-1	many	.	TRBJ2-5	CSARIGKLPPKETQYF	TGCAGTGCTAGAATAGGGAAACTGCCCCCTAAAGAGACCCAGTACTTC
TRBV10-3	few	.	TRBJ1-6	CASTRGSNSPLHF	TGTGCCTCCACCCGGGGATCTAATTCACCCCTCCACTTT
TRBV11-2	many	TRBD2	TRBJ2-7	CASNPLGLAGSYEQYF	TGTGCCAGCAACCCCTTGGGACTAGCGGGCTCCTACGAGCAGTACTTC
TRBV2	many	TRBD2	TRBJ2-7	CASGTNRYEQYF	TGTGCCAGTGGGACTAACCGCTACGAGCAGTACTTC
TRBV28	.	.	TRBJ1-2	CASSQSNYGYTF	TGTGCCAGCTCTCAGTCTAACTATGGCTACACCTTC
TRBV6-4	.	.	TRBJ1-1	CASSDRSNTEAFF	TGTGCCAGCAGTGACAGGTCGAACACTGAAGCTTTCTTT
TRBV11-2	many	.	TRBJ1-6	CASSLGQGGYNSPLHF	TGTGCCAGCAGCTTAGGCCAGGGAGGGTATAATTCACCCCTCCACTTT
TRBV7-8	few	TRBD1	TRBJ2-3	CASSRLPGQGTDTQYF	TGTGCCAGCAGCCGTCTACCGGGACAGGGCACAGATACGCAGTATTTT
TRBV12-3/TRBV12-4	many	.	TRBJ1-2	CASSLRLEYGYTF	TGTGCCAGCAGTTTAAGACTCGAGTATGGCTACACCTTC
TRBV6-4	many	TRBD2	TRBJ2-7	CASSDRRLALSSYEQYF	TGTGCCAGCAGTGATAGGAGACTAGCACTGAGCTCCTACGAGCAGTACTTC
TRBV6-1	many	.	TRBJ1-2	CASSEGGRIGRGYTF	TGTGCCAGCAGTGAAGGGGGGAGGATCGGGAGAGGCTACACCTTC
TRBV30	many	TRBD2	TRBJ2-7	CAWSLPGLAGGYEQYF	TGTGCCTGGAGTCTACCGGGACTAGCGGGAGGCTACGAGCAGTACTTC
TRBV20-1	many	TRBD2	TRBJ2-7	CSAQNPRLAGFYEQYF	TGCAGTGCTCAAAATCCCCGACTAGCGGGATTCTACGAGCAGTACTTC
TRBV6-5	many	.	TRBJ2-2	CASSYSGLGTGELFF	TGTGCCAGCAGTTACTCAGGGCTCGGCACCGGGGAGCTGTTTTTT
TRBV12-3/TRBV12-4	many	TRBD2	TRBJ2-3	CASSSPGLAADTQYF	TGTGCCAGCAGTTCGCCGGGACTAGCAGCAGATACGCAGTATTTT
TRBV6-5	many	TRBD2	TRBJ2-7	CASSYSPKLAGTYEQYF	TGTGCCAGCAGTTACTCCCCCAAACTAGCGGGAACCTACGAGCAGTACTTC
TRBV6-1	.	TRBD1	TRBJ1-2	CASSPGQGIWYGYTF	TGTGCCAGCAGCCCAGGACAGGGGATATGGTATGGCTACACCTTC
TRBV10-3	many	TRBD1	TRBJ2-5	CAIRITGAGETQYF	TGTGCCATCAGGATAACAGGGGCGGGCGAGACCCAGTACTTC
TRBV20-1	many	.	TRBJ1-2	CSARVFSNYGYTF	TGCAGTGCTAGAGTGTTTTCTAACTATGGCTACACCTTC
TRBV7-8	.	.	TRBJ2-2	CASSLEGLSTGELFF	TGTGCCAGCAGCTTAGAGGGGCTTTCCACCGGGGAGCTGTTTTTT
TRBV7-9	many	.	TRBJ2-7	CASSLSSGAEQYF	TGTGCCAGCAGCTTGAGTTCAGGGGCCGAGCAGTACTTC
TRBV12-3/TRBV12-4	.	TRBD1	TRBJ1-2	CASSPGTGENYGYTF	TGTGCCAGCAGTCCCGGGACAGGGGAAAACTATGGCTACACCTTC
TRBV20-1	many	TRBD2	TRBJ2-7	CSASGTSGYYEQYF	TGCAGTGCTTCCGGGACTAGCGGATACTACGAGCAGTACTTC
TRBV6-2/TRBV6-3	many	.	TRBJ2-2	CASTNLPRYTGELFF	TGTGCCAGCACTAATTTACCCCGTTACACCGGGGAGCTGTTTTTT
TRBV9	many	TRBD2	TRBJ2-5	CASSVGGGSSETQYF	TGTGCCAGCAGCGTAGGCGGGGGGAGTAGTGAGACCCAGTACTTC
TRBV19	many	TRBD1	TRBJ1-2	CASVPPGQVPTGYTF	TGTGCCAGTGTCCCACCGGGACAGGTCCCCACTGGCTACACCTTC
TRBV7-2	once	.	TRBJ2-2	CASSLAVVATGELFF	TGTGCCAGCAGCTTAGCGGTGGTAGCCACCGGGGAGCTGTTTTTT
TRBV24-1	many	TRBD1	TRBJ1-1	CASHGSMTGDFTEAFF	TGTGCCTCCCACGGGTCCATGACAGGGGACTTTACTGAAGCTTTCTTT
TRBV29-1	.	.	TRBJ1-3	CSVEGPGNTIYF	TGCAGCGTTGAAGGTCCGGGAAACACCATATATTTT
TRBV12-3/TRBV12-4	.	TRBD1	TRBJ1-1	CASTLGQGRTEAFF	TGTGCCAGCACCCTCGGACAGGGGAGGACTGAAGCTTTCTTT
TRBV5-1	many	.	TRBJ1-1	CASSLGFSDDPNTEAFF	TGCGCCAGCAGCTTGGGATTCTCGGACGACCCGAACACTGAAGCTTTCTTT
TRBV20-1	many	.	TRBJ1-1	CSARSEGVGWGTFF	.
TRBV19	many	TRBD1	TRBJ1-5	CASKGQGDNQPQHF	TGTGCCAGTAAGGGACAGGGAGACAATCAGCCCCAGCATTTT
TRBV28	.	TRBD1	TRBJ1-2	CASSPPGQGAGYGYTF	TGTGCCAGCAGTCCACCGGGACAGGGGGCAGGCTATGGCTACACCTTC
TRBV30	many	.	TRBJ2-2	CACRLNTGELFF	TGTGCCTGCAGACTGAACACCGGGGAGCTGTTTTTT
TRBV5-1	many	.	TRBJ2-5	CASSRSRTGWRQETQYF	TGCGCCAGCAGCAGAAGCCGGACTGGATGGCGTCAAGAGACCCAGTACTTC
TRBV3-1	few	.	TRBJ1-2	CASSPTSFGLLRGANYGYTF	TGTGCCAGCAGCCCAACGAGTTTCGGACTTCTGCGAGGGGCTAACTATGGCTACACCTTC
TRBV12-3/TRBV12-4	many	TRBD1	TRBJ1-5	CASSDHGTVIYSNQPQHF	TGTGCCAGCAGTGACCACGGGACAGTCATTTATAGCAATCAGCCCCAGCATTTT
TRBV7-9	many	TRBD1	TRBJ2-7	CASSHTGASSYEQYF	TGTGCCAGCAGCCACACAGGGGCTAGCTCCTACGAGCAGTACTTC
TRBV2	.	TRBD2	TRBJ2-2	CATGAASGNTGELFF	TGTGCCACCGGGGCGGCTAGCGGGAACACCGGGGAGCTGTTTTTT
TRBV6-5	many	TRBD1	TRBJ1-1	CASSYSNRGNTEAFF	TGTGCCAGCAGTTACTCTAACAGGGGGAACACTGAAGCTTTCTTT
TRBV4-1	many	.	TRBJ1-2	CASSQGGNYGYTF	TGCGCCAGCAGCCAAGGGGGTAACTATGGCTACACCTTC
TRBV25-1	.	.	TRBJ2-1	CASSANARVEQFF	TGTGCCAGCAGTGCCAATGCCCGAGTGGAGCAGTTCTTC
TRBV12-3/TRBV12-4	.	.	TRBJ1-1	CASSTVTGTNTEAFF	TGTGCCAGCAGCACAGTAACAGGGACGAACACTGAAGCTTTCTTT
TRBV28	.	.	TRBJ2-5	CASSLRDIQGETQYF	TGTGCCAGCAGTCTCCGGGACATCCAGGGGGAGACCCAGTACTTC
TRBV24-1	many	.	TRBJ1-1	CATSDLHYGLNTEAFF	TGTGCCACCAGTGATTTGCATTACGGGCTGAACACTGAAGCTTTCTTT
TRBV30	many	.	TRBJ2-7	CAWGQRAYEQYF	TGTGCCTGGGGACAGCGGGCCTACGAGCAGTACTTC
TRBV28	.	.	TRBJ1-1	CASSLPTGIFEYTEAFF	TGTGCCAGCAGTTTACCCACAGGGATCTTTGAGTACACTGAAGCTTTCTTT
TRBV27	few	.	TRBJ1-1	CASGPGQGFF	TGTGCCAGCGGACCGGGACAAGGCTTCTTT
TRBV2	.	.	TRBJ1-1	CASRQNLNTEAFF	TGTGCCAGCAGACAGAATTTGAACACTGAAGCTTTCTTT
TRBV12-3/TRBV12-4	.	.	TRBJ1-1	CASRTQNMNTEAFF	TGTGCCAGCAGGACCCAGAACATGAACACTGAAGCTTTCTTT
TRBV6-1	many	.	TRBJ1-3	CASSEDVLSGNTIYF	TGTGCCAGCAGTGAAGACGTACTCTCTGGAAACACCATATATTTT
TRBV7-3	few	TRBD2	TRBJ2-2	CASSLRLADITGELFF	TGTGCCAGCAGCTTAAGACTAGCAGATATCACCGGGGAGCTGTTTTTT